This note documents a single TCR beta chain sequence. Its antigen is not known. The data are from a study of T cell responses to AZD1222 COVID-19 vaccine. Overall study findings and caveats: Most donors were white British, females outnumbered males, and clonal diversity was possibly underestimated.

The CDR3 spans 21 residues. V trimming: 4 bases; J trimming: 1 base; junction bases outside the gene matches: 13. Germline-derived CDR1 and CDR2 are SGHRS and YFSETQ. Clones were read by immunoSEQ multiplex PCR, and TCRdb kept only the in-frame ones, dropping some. The sample holds approximately 140,000 clones; 85% to 95% are singletons and the top ten take around 0.9%. The clonotype was recovered from an adult in good health. The input for sequencing was peripheral blood, taken on day 0 of MenACWY control vaccination. The rearrangement joins TRBV5-1 to TRBJ2-6; 14 bases are a match to TRBD2. DNA for the CDR3: TGCGCCAGCAGCGAGGGACTAGCGGGAGAATGGGTAGAATCTGGGGCCAACGTCCTGACTTTC. Its protein product is CASSEGLAGEWVESGANVLTF.